The entry below describes one TCR beta chain. V was shortened by 0 bases and J by 6 bases, with 15 bases between the two germline ends. Germline V gene lookup returns CDR1 MNHEY and CDR2 SVGAGI. The CDR3 extends over 16 amino acids. TCRdb's table, derived via immunoSEQ multiplex PCR, lists solely in-frame clones and lacks some. Here the sample spans roughly 150,000 clones, about 92% being singletons. The data belong to a study of blood T cell repertoires in COVID-19. This chain links TRBV6-5 with TRBJ1-5, with a tentative D call TRBD1 (5 bases). The TCR was taken from a man aged 60 to 69 with active or convalescent COVID-19. The sample consisted of peripheral blood. The CDR3 protein is CASSYSSAGSAQPQHF. The CDR3 DNA reads as TGTGCCAGCAGTTACTCAAGCGCAGGGTCCGCTCAGCCCCAGCATTTT.